This is a list of T cell receptor beta chains from one sample in a study of cytomegalovirus exposure and HLA in healthy donors. Some clones are missing from TCRdb's copy, which holds only in-frame ones; the method was immunoSEQ multiplex PCR. The sample contains about 200,000 clones, around nine tenths of which appear only once. Sequenced material: PBMCs. All receptors derive from a woman in her late teens or twenties in good health and CMV-seronegative. The CDR3 runs from the conserved cysteine through the conserved F or W. Each record gives: V gene, J gene, D gene, CDR3 DNA, CDR3 protein. The D gene is left open where the match is weak.

>TRBV6-1|TRBJ2-3|-
TGTGCCAGCAGTGAAGTTGCGGGAAGCACAGATACGCAGTATTTT
CASSEVAGSTDTQYF
>TRBV14|TRBJ2-7|-
TGTGCCAGCAGCCAAGATAACACCTACGAGCAGTACTTC
CASSQDNTYEQYF
>TRBV7-9|TRBJ2-7|TRBD2
TGTGCCAGCAGAGCGGGAGGCTGGTACGAGCAGTACTTC
CASRAGGWYEQYF
>TRBV29-1|TRBJ2-3|-
TGCAGCGTTGTTGACAGCCGTACAGATACGCAGTATTTT
CSVVDSRTDTQYF
>TRBV28|TRBJ1-1|-
TGTGCCAGCAGGGGACTGACCGCCGAAGCTTTCTTT
CASRGLTAEAFF
>TRBV2|TRBJ2-7|TRBD1
TGTGCCAGCAGTACTAACCGGGACAGTTCTTACGAGCAGTACTTC
CASSTNRDSSYEQYF
>TRBV28|TRBJ2-7|TRBD1
TGTGCCAGCAGTTCCGGGACAGGTATGAGAGAGCAGTACTTC
CASSSGTGMREQYF
>TRBV11-2|TRBJ2-7|TRBD2
TGTGCCAGTTCGGGTGTGACGGGAGGGTACGAGCAGTACTTC
CASSGVTGGYEQYF
>TRBV6-6|TRBJ2-7|-
TGTGCCAGCAGGGATAGCGGTTCACGGTACGAGCAGTACTTC
CASRDSGSRYEQYF
>TRBV27|TRBJ2-1|-
TGTGCCAGTACCTGGAGTGTTTCCTACAATGAGCAGTTCTTC
CASTWSVSYNEQFF